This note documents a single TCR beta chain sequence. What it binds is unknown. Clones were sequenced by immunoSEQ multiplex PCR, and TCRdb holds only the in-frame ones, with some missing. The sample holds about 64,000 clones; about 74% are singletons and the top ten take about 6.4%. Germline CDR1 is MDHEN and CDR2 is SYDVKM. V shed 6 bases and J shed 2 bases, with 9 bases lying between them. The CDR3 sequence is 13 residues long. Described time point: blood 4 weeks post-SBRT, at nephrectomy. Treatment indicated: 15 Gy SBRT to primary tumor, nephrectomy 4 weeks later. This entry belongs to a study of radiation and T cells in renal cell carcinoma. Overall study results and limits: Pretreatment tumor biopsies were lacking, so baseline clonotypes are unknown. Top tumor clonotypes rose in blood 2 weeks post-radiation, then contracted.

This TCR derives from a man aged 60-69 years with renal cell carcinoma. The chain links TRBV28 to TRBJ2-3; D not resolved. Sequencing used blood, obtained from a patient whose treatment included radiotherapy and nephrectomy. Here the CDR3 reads CASSPPSTDTQYF. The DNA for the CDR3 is TGTGCCAGCAGCCCCCCGTCCACAGATACGCAGTATTTT.